These T cell receptor beta chains were read from a single sample in a study of T-cell reconstitution after alpha-beta-depleted transplantation in children. Each CDR3 protein is one row after TCRdb ran MiXCR on the PCR reads. Of about 610,000 distinct CDR3 sequences detected, roughly a tenth appear once; the ten largest clones hold about 4.2%. Specimen: PBMCs from the stem cell graft donor, collected from the stem cell graft. The receptors derive from a human donor who donated a stem cell graft to a child with acute myeloid leukemia. The CDR3 runs from the conserved cysteine through the conserved F or W. D genes are given only for firm matches. Clone size, where shown, is once, few, many, or a class for clones that have expanded.

TRBJ2-5	TRBV5-1	TRBD2	-	TGCGCCAGCAGACAGAATGCGGGAGGAGGAGAGACCCAGTACTTC	CASRQNAGGGETQYF
TRBJ2-7	TRBV7-6	TRBD1	-	TGTGCCAGCAGCATGGACAGGGGGAATCCCTACGAGCAGTACTTC	CASSMDRGNPYEQYF
TRBJ2-7	TRBV6-2/TRBV6-3	-	few	TGTGCCAGCAGTTACTGGGTGGGCTCCTACGAGCAGTACTTC	CASSYWVGSYEQYF
TRBJ2-6	TRBV11-2	TRBD2	-	TGTGCCAGCAGCTCCCCTCGCGGGAGGGGAGGTGGGGCCAACGTCCTGACTTTC	CASSSPRGRGGGANVLTF
TRBJ2-5	TRBV28	-	few	TGTGCCAGCAGTTCAACCGGACGGAACCTGTTCTTC	CASSSTGRNLFF
TRBJ2-1	TRBV20-1	-	few	TGCAGTGCTAGAGGTTTAGGTCTAGCAATTGGTATCTCCTACAATGAGCAGTTCTTC	CSARGLGLAIGISYNEQFF
TRBJ1-1	TRBV30	-	-	TGTGCCTGGACCGAGGGGCACACTGAAGCTTTCTTT	CAWTEGHTEAFF
TRBJ2-3	TRBV15	TRBD2	few	TGTGCCACCAGCAGAGATATCGGCCGAACTAGCGGTCCAGATACGCAGTATTTT	CATSRDIGRTSGPDTQYF
TRBJ1-4	TRBV29-1	-	few	TGCAGCGCTGGGGGCGAAAAACTGTTTTTT	CSAGGEKLFF
TRBJ2-3	TRBV24-1	-	-	TGTGCCACCAGTGATCCAGGTCGGGGCACAGATACGCAGTATTTT	CATSDPGRGTDTQYF
TRBJ2-5	TRBV27	TRBD1	few	TGTGCCAGCAGTGTGTGGACAGGGGGCAGGGAGACCCAGTACTTC	CASSVWTGGRETQYF